The T cell receptor beta chain under discussion was sequenced for a study of monozygotic twins with inflammatory bowel disease. Broader study findings: Telling apart the different T cell subtypes was not possible.

A note on this clonotype: Its antigen is unknown.

The CDR3 runs to 16 residues. Germline loops: CDR1 SGHVS, CDR2 FQNEAQ. Incorporation of UMIs carrying a 6-nucleotide sample barcode was performed by template switching. TCRdb reanalyzed the 5' RACE reads, giving one entry per CDR3 protein sequence and no DNA. Across 350,000 to 500,000 distinct CDR3 sequences, the top ten clones capture approximately 2.4% of the sample. This chain uses TRBV7-8 with TRBJ2-2; TCRdb returns TRBD2, unconfirmable since there is no DNA. The sequenced sample consisted of blood. The sequence was collected from a human donor with ulcerative colitis or Crohn's disease, or a healthy co-twin of an affected twin (not recorded which). CDR3 amino acids: CASRRTSGIGTGELFF.